What follows are 15 T cell receptor beta chains derived from one specimen sequenced in a study of CD4+ T cells in melanoma. Profiling relied on immunoSEQ multiplex PCR, and the TCRdb table lists in-frame clones only, not all of them. The table shows about 15,000 clones, with about 62% occurring only once. Specimen: cells from a culture (not recorded whether cultured in vitro). These receptors all stem from a human donor with melanoma.

This clone was detected a few times. The chain employs TRBV11-2 and TRBJ1-1; TRBD1 is a possible D gene (6 bases). The CDR3 consists of 16 residues. With 6 bases removed from V and 1 base from J, the gap between germline ends came to 18 bases. Looked up from germline, CDR1 is SGHAT and CDR2 is FQNNGV. The CDR3 loop is CASSLQFGQKNTEAFF. CDR3 nucleotides: TGTGCCAGCAGTTTACAATTCGGACAGAAGAACACTGAAGCTTTCTTT.

This chain uses TRBV5-8 with TRBJ1-1; D gene unclear. V lost 2 bases and J lost 3, with 11 bases in between. Germline lookup yields CDR1 SGHTS and CDR2 YDEGEE. The CDR3 is made up of 14 amino acids. The CDR3 DNA reads as TGTGCCAGCAGCTTTGGTACGGGATACACTGAAGCTTTCTTT. Protein product: CASSFGTGYTEAFF.

The chain is built from TRBV5-1 and TRBJ1-4, with D possibly being TRBD1 (5 bases). CDR3 length: 16 residues. Germline V CDR1 and CDR2: SGHRS, YFSETQ. Trimming removed 2 bases at V and 5 bases at J, with 16 bases between. The chain's CDR3 is CASSLGVSGVNEKLFF. In DNA form, the CDR3 reads TGCGCCAGCAGCTTAGGGGTTAGCGGGGTGAATGAAAAACTGTTTTTT.

This clone appeared a few times. The chain links TRBV13 to TRBJ1-6; TRBD1 might be the D (5 bases). CDR3 length: 14 residues. Trimming took off 3 bases at V and 6 bases at J, with 9 bases between the two ends. Germline V gene sequence: CDR1 PRHDT, CDR2 FYEKMQ (reference sequence). The CDR3: CASSFRVGNSPLHF. CDR3 nucleotides: TGTGCCAGCAGCTTCAGGGTCGGTAATTCACCCCTCCACTTT.

The chain combines TRBV11-1 with TRBJ2-1; a possible D gene is TRBD2 (5 bases). CDR1 is SGHAT, CDR2 FQDESV, per germline (reference sequence). The CDR3 length is 16 residues. V lost 7 bases, J lost 7 bases, and 23 bases lay in between. The CDR3 spells CASKWRVDSFWNEQFF. The CDR3 DNA is TGTGCCAGCAAATGGCGGGTTGATTCTTTTTGGAATGAGCAGTTCTTC. Filled out from reference TRBV11-1 and TRBJ2-1, the complete variable domain reads EAEVAQSPRYKITEKSQAVAFWCDPISGHATLYWYRQILGQGPELLVQFQDESVVDDSQLPKDRFSAERLKGVDSTLKIQPAELGDSAMYLCASKWRVDSFWNEQFFGPGTRLTVL.

With respect to this clone: Within the sample, other DNA sequences also encode this same CDR3. This chain connects TRBV6-5 to TRBJ2-1; 11 bases are a match to TRBD2. CDR3 length: 14 amino acids. With V trimmed by 5 bases and J by 6 bases, 3 bases remained unmatched. In germline, CDR1 is MNHEY, CDR2 SVGAGI. The chain's CDR3 is CASSRLAGPNEQFF. In DNA form, the CDR3 reads TGTGCCAGCAGTAGACTAGCGGGGCCCAATGAGCAGTTCTTC.

The chain links TRBV5-5 to TRBJ2-5; D is possibly TRBD1 (6 bases). V was shortened by 1 base and J by 4 bases, with 17 bases between the two germline ends. The germline V gene has CDR1 SGHKS and CDR2 YYEKEE (reference sequence). The CDR3 totals 16 residues. CDR3 DNA sequence: TGTGCCAGCAGCTTGCAGGGGACGGCCCCGCGAGAGACCCAGTACTTC. Residues: CASSLQGTAPRETQYF.

This chain joins TRBV19 and TRBJ2-7, with D maybe TRBD2 (6 bases). Trimming left V 8 bases short and J 3 bases short, with 11 bases between. The CDR3 length is 12 residues. Germline CDR1 LNHDA, CDR2 SQIVND (reference sequence). CDR3 sequence reads: CASSGDLYEQYF. CDR3 in DNA: TGTGCCAGTTCGGGGGACCTCTACGAGCAGTACTTC.

The chain joins TRBV6-1 to TRBJ2-3, with TRBD2 matching 11 bases. The germline gives CDR1 MNHNS, CDR2 SASEGT. The V segment lost 3 bases and the J segment 3 bases; nucleotides outside the gene matches: 8. The CDR3 has 17 amino acids. DNA for the CDR3: TGTGCCAGCAGTGACCAACAGACTAGCGGGGCTACAGATACGCAGTATTTT. Translating gives CASSDQQTSGATDTQYF.

This chain connects TRBV2 to TRBJ2-1, with TRBD2 matching over 10 bases. CDR3 size: 20 residues. With 5 bases clipped from V and 0 bases from J, the junction kept 16 bases outside the gene matches. CDR1 and CDR2 from the germline V gene are SNHLY and FYNNEI. The CDR3 nucleotides read TGTGCCAGCAGTACTACCCTAGGAGCGGGGGGGAGTTTCTCCTACAATGAGCAGTTCTTC. This sequence encodes CASSTTLGAGGSFSYNEQFF.

The V and J genes are TRBV5-6 and TRBJ2-5; 8 bases match TRBD2. Germline-derived CDR1 and CDR2 are SGHDT and YYEEEE. This CDR3 has 15 amino acids. The ends lost 3 bases at V and 5 bases at J; junction bases unmatched: 9. CDR3 nucleotides: TGTGCCAGCAGCTCTCTAAGGTCGGGGGGGGAGACCCAGTACTTC. Its protein product is CASSSLRSGGETQYF. The whole variable domain, filled in from reference TRBV5-6 and TRBJ2-5, reads DAGVTQSPTHLIKTRGQQVTLRCSPKSGHDTVSWYQQALGQGPQFIFQYYEEEERQRGNFPDRFSGHQFPNYSSELNVNALLLGDSALYLCASSSLRSGGETQYFGPGTRLLVL.

The chain links TRBV19 to TRBJ2-7; 12 nucleotides align to TRBD2. The CDR3 is made up of 19 amino acids. V was pared by 4 bases and J by 0 bases, with 13 bases of the junction left unmatched. Germline-derived CDR1 and CDR2 are LNHDA and SQIVND (reference sequence). Written as DNA, the CDR3 is TGTGCCAGTAGTAACACGGGACTAGCGGGCAAGGGAAGCTCCTACGAGCAGTACTTC. Translation: CASSNTGLAGKGSSYEQYF.

This clone was counted only a few times. The chain has TRBV18 and TRBJ1-2, with 10 bases lining up with TRBD1. This CDR3 has 15 residues. After removal of 3 bases from V and 8 bases from J, the junction contained 9 bases not matched to a gene. Per germline, CDR1 KGHSH and CDR2 LQKENI. CDR3 amino acids: CASSPTKDRGTGYTF. CDR3 coding DNA: TGTGCCAGCTCACCTACAAAGGACAGGGGGACCGGCTACACCTTC.

The chain employs TRBV7-9 and TRBJ2-7; D possibly matches TRBD1 or TRBD2 (6 bases each). CDR1 and CDR2 from the germline V gene are SEHNR and FQNEAQ (reference sequence). Trimming took off 4 bases at V and 2 bases at J, with 18 bases between the two ends. The CDR3 is made up of 16 amino acids. This CDR3 reads CASSSPSFGGAYEQYF. The CDR3 DNA is TGTGCCAGCAGCTCCCCCAGCTTCGGGGGCGCCTACGAGCAGTACTTC.

The rearrangement uses TRBV10-2 and TRBJ2-2, with D maybe TRBD2 (5 bases). This CDR3 is 20 amino acids long. The V end lost 11 bases, the J end lost 1 base, and 32 bases lay between the germline ends. The germline V gene encodes CDR1 WSHSY and CDR2 SAAADI. In DNA, the CDR3 is TGCGCCGCTAGCCCCACCCCGGGCGGGCGAAGCCCACGGAACACCGGGGAGCTGTTTTTT. Protein product: CAASPTPGGRSPRNTGELFF.